Presented here are 26 T cell receptor beta chains from one specimen sequenced in a study of T cells in lung cancer brain metastases. Libraries were prepared by immunoSEQ multiplex PCR; TCRdb keeps only in-frame clonotypes and omits some of them. Of about 2,900 clones listed, 65% to 90% are singletons. The source material was tumor tissue from the primary lung tumor. These receptors were taken from a woman in her sixties with non-small cell lung cancer.

This clone showed up just a few times. The rearrangement uses TRBV20-1 and TRBJ2-3, with D unclear. The V and J ends lost 4 bases and 10 bases respectively, with 9 bases between them. The CDR3 loop spans 10 amino acids. Germline V gene sequence: CDR1 DFQATT, CDR2 SNEGSKA (reference sequence). As DNA, the CDR3 is TGCAGTGCTACCCTAGTGTCGCAGTATTTT. Protein product: CSATLVSQYF.

V usage is TRBV4-1 and J usage is TRBJ2-3, with unresolved D. CDR3 size: 17 residues. CDR1 and CDR2 (germline): MGHRA, YSYEKL. V lost 0 bases, J lost 4 bases, and 17 bases lay in between. The DNA for the CDR3 is TGCGCCAGCAGCCAAGATGGGTCCCCGTTTAGTGCAGATACGCAGTATTTT. Translation: CASSQDGSPFSADTQYF.

Notes on this clone: The sample has other DNA sequences that encode this CDR3 too. The CDR3 DNA reads as TGTGCCAGCTCACCACCGGGACGGATCTCTGGAAACACCATATATTTT. Protein sequence: CASSPPGRISGNTIYF. The V gene is TRBV18, the J gene TRBJ1-3; a weak D match, TRBD1 (5 bases). The CDR3 is 16 amino acids. Germline CDR1 and CDR2: KGHSH and LQKENI. V lost 0 bases to trimming and J lost 0 bases, with 9 bases between them. The entire variable domain, with the rest obtained from reference TRBV18 and TRBJ1-3, is as follows: NAGVMQNPRHLVRRRGQEARLRCSPMKGHSHVYWYRQLPEEGLKFMVYLQKENIIDESGMPKERFSAEFPKEGPSILRIQQVVRGDSAAYFCASSPPGRISGNTIYFGEGSWLTVV.

The chain recombines TRBV7-6 with TRBJ1-6; D is perhaps TRBD1 (6 bases). V was trimmed by 6 bases and J by 5 bases, leaving 11 bases between them. This CDR3 comprises 14 residues. Germline V gene lookup returns CDR1 SGHVS and CDR2 FNYEAQ. The CDR3 sequence: CASSWDKDNSPLHF. CDR3 in DNA: TGTGCCAGCAGTTGGGACAAAGATAATTCACCCCTCCACTTT.

This chain joins TRBV5-4 and TRBJ2-7; 11 bases fit TRBD2. The CDR3 sequence is 15 residues long. Germline CDR1 and CDR2: SGHNT and YYREEE (reference sequence). With V trimmed by 0 bases and J by 6 bases, 5 bases remained unmatched. Here the CDR3 DNA reads TGTGCCAGCAGCTTGGACCTAGCGGGAGGTGGCGAGCAGTACTTC. It yields the protein CASSLDLAGGGEQYF.

The J gene is TRBJ2-1, the V gene TRBV18; possibly TRBD2 for D (7 bases). This CDR3 has 13 residues. Germline CDR1 is KGHSH and CDR2 is LQKENI. Trimming shortened V by 8 bases and J by 8 bases, and 16 bases separated the two germline ends. The CDR3 is CASLLGGADEQFF. The CDR3 DNA follows: TGTGCCAGCCTTCTTGGGGGGGCGGATGAGCAGTTCTTC.

This clone was detected only a few times. CDR3 amino acids: CASTRDGANVLTF. DNA of the CDR3: TGTGCCAGCACCCGGGACGGGGCCAACGTCCTGACTTTC. This chain joins TRBV6-5 and TRBJ2-6; D is possibly TRBD1 or TRBD2 (5 bases each). Between the trimmed V and J ends, which lost 7 bases and 4 bases, there was a span of 8 bases. The CDR3 is 13 amino acids. From germline, CDR1 is MNHEY and CDR2 SVGAGI.

The CDR3 here is CASSVVSGSGGAFF. Written as DNA, the CDR3 is TGTGCCAGCAGCGTAGTGTCAGGGAGCGGTGGAGCTTTCTTT. The genes are TRBV9 and TRBJ1-1; D might be TRBD1 (5 bases). Germline CDR1 SGDLS, CDR2 YYNGEE. The CDR3 runs to 14 residues. V dropped 0 bases and J dropped 10 bases, with 16 bases sitting between them.

This clone was counted once. The chain is built from TRBV15 and TRBJ2-5; 7 bases are a match to TRBD1. Germline trimming cut 5 bases from V and 1 base from J; bases unmatched to any gene: 13. CDR1 and CDR2 (germline): LNHNV, YYDKDF (reference sequence). The CDR3 contains 17 residues. CDR3 amino acids: CATSGGRQGLIQETQYF. The CDR3 DNA is TGTGCCACCAGCGGAGGCCGACAGGGCTTAATCCAAGAGACCCAGTACTTC. Full variable domain (missing parts from reference TRBV15 and TRBJ2-5): DAMVIQNPRYQVTQFGKPVTLSCSQTLNHNVMYWYQQKSSQAPKLLFHYYDKDFNNEADTPDNFQSRRPNTSFCFLDIRSPGLGDTAMYLCATSGGRQGLIQETQYFGPGTRLLVL.

This clone is a singleton in its sample. The DNA of the CDR3 is TGTGCCAGCAGTAAATCCGGGACTAGGGGCGATGAGCAGTTCTTC. It yields the protein CASSKSGTRGDEQFF. This chain joins TRBV2 and TRBJ2-1; TRBD2 matches 8 bases. CDR1 and CDR2 (germline): SNHLY, FYNNEI. This CDR3 has 15 residues. V lost 5 bases to trimming and J lost 8 bases; unmatched junction nucleotides: 11.

This chain uses TRBV5-1 with TRBJ1-6; unclear D gene. Trimming removed 1 base from V and 0 bases from J, with 5 bases in between. The CDR3 runs to 15 residues. Germline V CDR1 and CDR2: SGHRS, YFSETQ. The CDR3 region has the DNA TGCGCCAGCAGCTTGTACAGCTCCTATAATTCACCCCTCCACTTT. Residues: CASSLYSSYNSPLHF.

V usage is TRBV6-5 and J usage is TRBJ2-5, with 10 bases aligning to TRBD2. Matching the DNA end better, TRBJ2-7 makes the J call doubtful. The CDR3 extends over 16 amino acids. The V gene's germline CDR1 is MNHEY and CDR2 SVGAGI. The CDR3 bases are TGTGCCAGCAGTTACGAGGCTAGCGGGAGCTCCTACGAGCAGTACTTC. Translating gives CASSYEASGSSYEQYF.

This chain links TRBV19 with TRBJ2-7; 7 bases align to TRBD1. With 5 bases clipped from V and 3 bases from J, the junction kept 7 bases outside the gene matches. The CDR3 consists of 14 residues. Germline CDR1 LNHDA, CDR2 SQIVND (reference sequence). CDR3 in amino acids: CASSPGTANYEQYF. CDR3 coding DNA: TGTGCCAGTAGTCCCGGGACAGCAAACTACGAGCAGTACTTC.

The chain has TRBV6-4 and TRBJ1-1; no clear D. This CDR3 is 12 amino acids long. The germline CDR1 and CDR2 sequences are MRHNA and SNTAGT. V dropped 8 bases and J dropped 1 base, with 8 bases sitting between them. The CDR3, as DNA: TGTGCCAGCCGGGATCAGAACACTGAAGCTTTCTTT. Its translation is CASRDQNTEAFF.

The rearrangement links TRBV15 to TRBJ2-1, with D tentatively TRBD1 (6 bases). CDR1 is LNHNV and CDR2 is YYDKDF in the germline V gene (reference sequence). The CDR3 is 15 residues long. With 0 bases removed from V and 8 bases from J, the gap between germline ends came to 14 bases. CDR3 region: CATSRDTGFGYEQFF. For the CDR3, the DNA is TGTGCCACCAGCAGAGATACAGGGTTTGGGTATGAGCAGTTCTTC.

The V call is TRBV11-2, the J call TRBJ1-1, with D possibly matching TRBD1 (5 bases). Germline loops: CDR1 SGHAT, CDR2 FQNNGV. V shed 5 bases and J shed 2 bases, with 12 bases lying between them. CDR3 size: 14 residues. CDR3 bases: TGTGCCAGCAGCCAGGGTAGGGTTAACACTGAAGCTTTCTTT. Amino acid sequence: CASSQGRVNTEAFF.

J is TRBJ2-7 and V is TRBV7-9, with D unclear. V was pared by 4 bases and J by 2 bases, with 15 bases between. This CDR3 region has 15 residues. Per the germline V gene, CDR1 is SEHNR and CDR2 is FQNEAQ (reference sequence). For the CDR3, the DNA is TGTGCCAGCAGCTCAGTAGAGGCGTTCCCCTACGAGCAGTACTTC. Encoded protein: CASSSVEAFPYEQYF.

This clone was picked up a small number of times. V usage is TRBV7-9 and J usage is TRBJ2-5; tentatively, D is TRBD1 or TRBD2 (5 bases each). Germline V CDR1 and CDR2: SEHNR, FQNEAQ (reference sequence). The CDR3 is made up of 14 amino acids. Trimming removed 8 bases from V and 4 bases from J, with 17 bases in between. CDR3 region: CASAALGVRETQYF. In DNA form, the CDR3 reads TGTGCCAGCGCCGCGCTGGGGGTGAGAGAGACCCAGTACTTC.

This chain links TRBV28 with TRBJ1-3, with a weak D call TRBD1 (5 bases). Germline V gives CDR1 MDHEN, CDR2 SYDVKM. V dropped 3 bases and J dropped 7 bases, with 19 bases sitting between them. CDR3 length equals 16 residues. The CDR3 protein is CASSFDRRRDQNTIYF. The CDR3, as DNA: TGTGCCAGCAGTTTTGATCGGCGCAGGGATCAGAACACCATATATTTT.

The genes are TRBV5-1 and TRBJ2-7; 10 positions agree with TRBD2. The germline CDR1 and CDR2 sequences are SGHRS and YFSETQ. Germline trimming cut 1 base from V and 3 bases from J; bases unmatched to any gene: 10. The CDR3 has 17 amino acids. CDR3 sequence (DNA): TGCGCCAGCAGCTTGACGCATCGAGCGGGAGGGGGCTACGAGCAGTACTTC. Protein product: CASSLTHRAGGGYEQYF.

The rearrangement links TRBV9 to TRBJ2-3; TRBD2 matches 12 bases. The germline CDR1 and CDR2 sequences are SGDLS and YYNGEE. This CDR3 is built from 18 residues. Germline trimming cut 0 bases from V and 5 bases from J; bases unmatched to any gene: 10. This CDR3 reads CASSVGVLAGGPKDTQYF. The CDR3 DNA reads TGTGCCAGCAGCGTAGGGGTCCTAGCGGGAGGGCCAAAAGATACGCAGTATTTT.

The V call is TRBV9, the J call TRBJ1-1; TRBD1 matches 8 bases. CDR1 SGDLS and CDR2 YYNGEE come from the germline V gene. The CDR3 length is 14 residues. V lost 1 base to trimming and J lost 8 bases; unmatched junction nucleotides: 7. The CDR3 sequence is CASSVTGGQGEAFF. As DNA, the CDR3 is TGTGCCAGCAGCGTAACGGGAGGACAGGGCGAAGCTTTCTTT. The whole variable domain, remainder taken from reference TRBV9 and TRBJ1-1, is DSGVTQTPKHLITATGQRVTLRCSPRSGDLSVYWYQQSLDQGLQFLIQYYNGEERAKGNILERFSAQQFPDLHSELNLSSLELGDSALYFCASSVTGGQGEAFFGQGTRLTVV.

The rearrangement uses TRBV9 and TRBJ2-1, with no clear D. V lost 3 bases to trimming and J lost 7 bases, with 17 bases between them. The CDR3 consists of 15 residues. Germline CDR1 SGDLS, CDR2 YYNGEE. CDR3 coding DNA: TGTGCCAGCAGCGGAGCGCTCGGTGTAGGGAATGAGCAGTTCTTC. Translation gives CASSGALGVGNEQFF.

The chain joins TRBV5-4 to TRBJ2-7; D is tentatively TRBD1 or TRBD2 (5 bases each). Trimming removed 1 base from V and 7 bases from J, with 12 bases in between. Germline V gene lookup returns CDR1 SGHNT and CDR2 YYREEE (reference sequence). The CDR3 contains 13 residues. The chain's CDR3 is CASSLSGTGEQYF. The CDR3 DNA sequence: TGTGCCAGCAGCTTGTCGGGGACGGGTGAGCAGTACTTC. The full variable domain, with the rest looked up from reference TRBV5-4 and TRBJ2-7, is ETGVTQSPTHLIKTRGQQVTLRCSSQSGHNTVSWYQQALGQGPQFIFQYYREEENGRGNFPPRFSGLQFPNYSSELNVNALELDDSALYLCASSLSGTGEQYFGPGTRLTVT.

The count of this clone is one. A junction boundary mismatches the germline segment, possibly from a read error. The chain combines TRBV10-3 with TRBJ1-5; D may be TRBD1 (5 bases). There are 15 residues in the CDR3. Germline V gene data show CDR1 as ENHRY and CDR2 as SYGVKD. The CDR3 sequence: CAISAEGLGNQSQHF. The CDR3 bases are TGTGCCATCAGTGCGGAGGGGCTGGGCAATCAGTCCCAGCATTTT.

This clone was observed a few times. The chain uses TRBV6-6 and TRBJ1-2; a weak D match, TRBD1 (6 bases). The V gene lost 7 bases and the J gene lost 2 bases, with 11 bases spanning the gap. The germline CDR1 and CDR2 sequences are MNHNY and SVGAGI (reference sequence). The length of the CDR3 is 13 residues. The CDR3 bases are TGTGCCAGCACGGGGGGGGCGAACTATGGCTACACCTTC. Translation gives CASTGGANYGYTF.